The next 11 T cell receptor beta chains were all read from a single sample in a study of blood T cell repertoires in COVID-19. Some clones are missing from TCRdb's copy, which holds only in-frame ones; the method was immunoSEQ multiplex PCR. The sample consists of approximately 350,000 clones, around 86% of them appearing once. The source material was PBMCs or T cells enriched from blood (not recorded which). The receptor source for this set is a woman in her forties or fifties who had recovered from COVID-19.

The chain recombines TRBV5-1 with TRBJ2-1; possibly TRBD2 for D (5 bases). V shed 4 bases and J shed 10 bases, with 15 bases lying between them. Germline V gives CDR1 SGHRS, CDR2 YFSETQ. This CDR3 is 13 amino acids long. The CDR3 sequence: CASSPLTGGEQFF. CDR3 nucleotides: TGCGCCAGCAGCCCACTTACGGGCGGGGAGCAGTTCTTC.

The CDR3 DNA reads TGTGCCAGTGGAAGGACGCGGGATAGCGCAGATACGCAGTATTTT. Encoded protein: CASGRTRDSADTQYF. The chain links TRBV19 to TRBJ2-3; possibly TRBD2 for D (6 bases). The V end was cut by 8 bases, the J end by 4 bases, with 19 bases between. Germline-derived CDR1 and CDR2 are LNHDA and SQIVND (reference sequence). This CDR3 is built from 15 residues.

The chain is built from TRBV6-5 and TRBJ1-1; perhaps TRBD1 as D (5 bases). This CDR3 comprises 15 residues. The V and J ends lost 5 bases and 5 bases respectively, with 18 bases between them. CDR1 and CDR2 (germline): MNHEY, SVGAGI. CDR3 residues: CASSSLNGRETEAFF. The CDR3 coding sequence is TGTGCCAGCAGTAGCTTGAATGGCAGGGAAACTGAAGCTTTCTTT.

The J gene is TRBJ2-5, the V gene TRBV11-2, with D possibly matching TRBD1 (6 bases). CDR1 and CDR2 (germline): SGHAT, FQNNGV. This CDR3 is 15 amino acids long. Trimming removed 2 bases from V and 1 base from J, with 11 bases in between. DNA of the CDR3: TGTGCCAGCAGCTTAATATGGACAGTCCAAGAGACCCAGTACTTC. Translation: CASSLIWTVQETQYF.

In DNA, the CDR3 is TGTGCCTGGAGTGTACGTCAGGGGACACTCTATGGCTACACCTTC. Its protein product is CAWSVRQGTLYGYTF. V and J are TRBV30 and TRBJ1-2; D possibly corresponds to TRBD1 (6 bases). Germline CDR1 reads GTSNPN; CDR2 reads SVGIG (reference sequence). V lost 0 bases to trimming and J lost 4 bases, with 15 bases between them. The CDR3 length is 15 residues.

This chain connects TRBV19 to TRBJ1-1; D remains unclear. V gave up 0 bases and J gave up 0 bases, with 17 bases separating them. This CDR3 spans 18 amino acids. Germline CDR1 is LNHDA and CDR2 is SQIVND (reference sequence). CDR3 protein: CASSIDGWRPTLNTEAFF. The CDR3 nucleotides are TGTGCCAGTAGTATAGACGGGTGGAGGCCGACCTTGAACACTGAAGCTTTCTTT.

The chain employs TRBV19 and TRBJ1-5, with D possibly being TRBD1 (5 bases). This CDR3 comprises 13 residues. V dropped 6 bases and J dropped 6 bases, with 12 bases sitting between them. In germline, CDR1 is LNHDA, CDR2 SQIVND (reference sequence). The CDR3 DNA sequence: TGTGCCAGTAGGGGGGAGGGGTTTCAGCCCCAGCATTTT. Translated, it gives CASRGEGFQPQHF. Together with reference TRBV19 and TRBJ1-5, the CDR3 gives the full variable domain: DGGITQSPKYLFRKEGQNVTLSCEQNLNHDAMYWYRQDPGQGLRLIYYSQIVNDFQKGDIAEGYSVSREKKESFPLTVTSAQKNPTAFYLCASRGEGFQPQHFGDGTRLSIL.

The gene calls are TRBV11-3 and TRBJ2-7, with a weak D call TRBD2 (6 bases). CDR3 length: 15 amino acids. CDR1 SGHNT and CDR2 YENEEA come from the germline V gene. V was shortened by 5 bases and J by 3 bases, with 17 bases between the two germline ends. CDR3 in DNA: TGTGCCAGCAGCCTCTCCGGGGGAGCAGGCTACGAGCAGTACTTC. This translates into CASSLSGGAGYEQYF.

This clone has more than one count but fewer than ten. The chain is built from TRBV4-3 and TRBJ1-6; a weak D match, TRBD1 (5 bases). This CDR3 region has 19 residues. CDR1 LGHNA and CDR2 YSLEER come from the germline V gene. Trimming removed 0 bases at V and 0 bases at J, with 15 bases between. The CDR3: CASSQEWSGPGSYNSPLHF. Written as DNA, the CDR3 is TGCGCCAGCAGCCAAGAGTGGTCAGGGCCTGGCTCCTATAATTCACCCCTCCACTTT.

The gene calls are TRBV29-1 and TRBJ2-3, with D perhaps matching TRBD2 (5 bases). Germline CDR1 SQVTM, CDR2 ANQGSEA. V was cut by 4 bases and J by 7 bases, with 12 bases left in between. CDR3 size: 12 residues. CDR3 bases: TGCAGCGTTGTCCAGCCGGGAAATACGCAGTATTTT. It specifies CSVVQPGNTQYF.

V is TRBV2 and J is TRBJ2-1; D not resolved. V lost 6 bases and J lost 0, with 9 bases in between. The CDR3 loop spans 14 amino acids. CDR1 and CDR2 from the germline V gene are SNHLY and FYNNEI. CDR3 bases: TGTGCCAGCAGGGGCCTGAGCTCCTACAATGAGCAGTTCTTC. Translation: CASRGLSSYNEQFF.